This T cell receptor beta chain came from a study of shared clonotypes between healthy human individuals (dated by TCRdb to 2018 to 2021). Background on the whole study: A couple of women and a few men aged 18 to 49 years were included in the cohort. For each donor, CD4 naive and CD4 memory were each run on three plates, CD8 naive on two plates, and CD8 memory on one plate. To estimate repertoire size and how much clonotypes are shared between individuals, the study performed deep sequencing of blood TCR repertoires from roughly five healthy adults. Libraries were prepared and TCR repertoires were sequenced by different laboratories using diverse techniques, in order to increase sequencing depth and limit assay-specific biases. Per donor, leukapheresis produced somewhere between about 0.9 and 9 billion PBMCs.

The CDR3 has 12 amino acids, counting the end cysteine and phenylalanine. Just CDR3 DNA is preserved here, 36 bases in frame from base 1. Trimming costs V 5 bases and J 5 bases, and their ends lie 9 bases apart. The CDR1 and CDR2 encoded by the germline V gene are SGHTA and FQGTGA. General findings and caveats noted by the study authors: About 5% of naive CD4, around 3.5% of naive CD8, approximately 2.2% of memory CD4, and approximately 0.39% of memory CD8 clonotypes were shared across a few donors. Pairwise subsampling indicated that sequencing depth was expected to affect the degree of clonotype sharing among donors. Sampling was limited to blood, and TCR repertoires in tissue likely differ from TCR repertoires in blood. Incomplete sequencing was indicated by rarefaction of sorted-subset datasets, despite the large sequencing depth. Larger estimated clonotype richness was generally found for naive subsets than for memory subsets. Clonotypes shared by all four sorted-subset donors showed higher generation probabilities than non-shared clonotypes. The small number of donors limited the genetic and exposure-history diversity represented.

As to this clone: Its cognate antigen has yet to be identified. No clone much larger than this one lies a single base away; base qualities are absent.

The donors were healthy, HIV-negative adults with no recently reported acute infections or vaccinations. Every donor was a Caucasian adult residing in Nashville, Tennessee, USA. CD4+ T cells were enriched through magnetic negative selection, after which naive cells were positively selected on CD45RA and the remaining negative fraction served as the memory subset. Blood was obtained by leukapheresis, after which PBMCs were separated by Ficoll-Histopaque density gradient centrifugation and cryopreserved in liquid nitrogen vapor phase. Purity and quantity of every magnetically sorted T cell population were checked by analytical flow cytometry. Genomic DNA was isolated from every sorted fraction and measured by UV absorbance on a Nanodrop 2000c. Using the deep immunoSEQ assay, TCR CDR3 regions were amplified from genomic DNA by multiplex PCR. Extracted genomic DNA from each cell subset was distributed evenly across all wells of several immunoSEQ 96-well plates, and each plate was treated as a replicate. For sorted subsets, 200 to 250 ng of genomic DNA, equivalent to roughly 30,000 T cell genomes, went into each replicate PCR. Purified libraries were quantified with a Qubit 3.0 fluorometer, sized on a Bioanalyzer 2100, and re-quantified with the KAPA Library Quantification kit. Every immunoSEQ 96-well plate was sequenced on a dedicated single-read 150-cycle Illumina NextSeq 550 flow cell. Concerning the study's data processing: Because only junctional sequences without quality scores were contained in the immunoSEQ output, filtering matching that applied to full-length reads could not be performed. Sequences were annotated with PyIR, a Python wrapper for IgBLAST v1.9, using IMGT germline references to assign V/J genes and CDR3. Reads were filtered out if the reads had weak V/J assignments (E-value above 1e-6), no CDR3, stop codons, out-of-frame junctions, or ambiguous translated residues. V3J clonotypes were defined by identical inferred V gene, J gene, and CDR3 amino acid sequence. Percentage overlap between repertoires was computed as shared unique clonotypes divided by the size of the smaller repertoire. Three approaches were used to assess repertoire richness: RTK rarefaction, the Chao1 estimator, and Recon v2.1 estimates of unobserved clonotypes. For all TCRbeta clonotypes obtained by the gDNA method from a few donors, generation probabilities were computed with OLGA. TCRdb obtained this table from immuneACCESS and retained in-frame rearrangements with V and J assigned. These tables miss some clones; where compared with another copy, unresolved V genes account for less than half of the shortfall, and the remainder is unexplained. The V and J calls and clone size are taken from that table; D and trimming were inferred from the DNA. The sample table holds roughly 2.5 million clones, of which over 85% were seen once. Around 0.14% of the sample belongs to the ten largest clones.

The source of this sequence is a man aged 18 to 30 in good health. The chain is encoded by TRBV7-3 joined to TRBJ1-1; TRBD1 is possibly the D segment (5 matching bases). The sequenced sample consisted of naive CD4+ T cells sorted from blood. The cell subset or site label, read with the paper, signifies: CD45RA+ positively selected. The CDR3 region reads CASSAGRTEAFF. The DNA sequence is TGTGCCAGCAGCGCAGGGAGAACTGAAGCTTTCTTT.